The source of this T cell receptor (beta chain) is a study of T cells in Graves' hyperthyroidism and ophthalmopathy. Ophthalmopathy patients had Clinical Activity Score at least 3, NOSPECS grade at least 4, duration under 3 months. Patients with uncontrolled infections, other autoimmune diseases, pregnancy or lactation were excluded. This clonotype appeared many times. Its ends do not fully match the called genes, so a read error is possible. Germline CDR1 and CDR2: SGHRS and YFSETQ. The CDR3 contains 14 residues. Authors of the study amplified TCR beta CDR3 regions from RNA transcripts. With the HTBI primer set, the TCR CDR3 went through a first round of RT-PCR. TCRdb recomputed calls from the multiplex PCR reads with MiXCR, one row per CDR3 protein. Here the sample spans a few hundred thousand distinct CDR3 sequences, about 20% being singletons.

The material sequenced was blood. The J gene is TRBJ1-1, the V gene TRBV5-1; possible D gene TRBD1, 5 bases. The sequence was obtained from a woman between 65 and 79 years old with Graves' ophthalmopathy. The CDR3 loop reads CASSLGHSNTEAFF. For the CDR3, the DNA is TGTGCCAGCAGCTTAGGACACTCGAACACTGAAGCTTTCTTT.